The 9 T cell receptor beta chains reported below all come from one sample, sequenced in a study of blood T cell repertoires in COVID-19. Repertoires were generated with immunoSEQ multiplex PCR, while TCRdb's copy carries only in-frame clones and drops some. The table has 350,000 to 400,000 clones, approximately 89% seen once. Sequenced: PBMCs or T cells enriched from blood (not recorded which). These receptors were collected from a woman aged 40 to 50 who had been exposed to COVID-19.

CDR3: CASSQAGYYNEQFF. Written as DNA, the CDR3 is TGTGCCAGCAGCCAAGCAGGGTACTACAATGAGCAGTTCTTC. The chain is built from TRBV6-5 and TRBJ2-1; D perhaps matches TRBD1 (5 bases). Per the germline V gene, CDR1 is MNHEY and CDR2 is SVGAGI. The CDR3 length is 14 residues. Between the trimmed V and J ends, which lost 6 bases and 3 bases, there was a span of 12 bases.

The rearrangement uses TRBV18 and TRBJ1-2, with D tentatively TRBD1 (6 bases). The CDR3 is 12 residues long. Trimming cost V 3 bases and J 6 bases, with 8 bases left between them. From germline, CDR1 is KGHSH and CDR2 LQKENI. For the CDR3, the DNA is TGTGCCAGCTCACCCGGACAGCATGGCTACACCTTC. Translation gives CASSPGQHGYTF.

The chain uses TRBV5-1 and TRBJ2-1; 8 bases are shared with TRBD2. Germline V gene sequence: CDR1 SGHRS, CDR2 YFSETQ. The CDR3 extends over 17 amino acids. J gave up 3 bases and V 5 bases, and 13 bases lay outside the gene matches. CDR3 nucleotides: TGCGCCAGCAGGACTACCCCCGGGGGGGGTGTCTACAATGAGCAGTTCTTC. Protein product: CASRTTPGGGVYNEQFF.

CDR3 protein: CASSFRRGSEQYF. Written as DNA, the CDR3 is TGCGCCAGCAGTTTCAGAAGGGGGAGCGAGCAGTACTTC. The chain uses TRBV5-1 and TRBJ2-7; TRBD1 is a possible D gene (6 bases). The CDR3 has 13 residues. Germline CDR1 reads SGHRS; CDR2 reads YFSETQ. Trimming left V 5 bases short and J 6 bases short, with 15 bases between.

The chain carries TRBV29-1 and TRBJ2-5; 13 nucleotides align to TRBD2. CDR3 length: 14 residues. Germline CDR1 is SQVTM and CDR2 is ANQGSEA. V lost 5 bases and J lost 1; bases outside the gene matches: 1. This CDR3 reads CSVWTSGGQETQYF. The CDR3 DNA sequence: TGCAGCGTTTGGACTAGCGGGGGCCAAGAGACCCAGTACTTC.

As DNA, the CDR3 is TGTGCCACCAGCGTCGGGGGGGCTAACTATGGCTACACCTTC. Translating gives CATSVGGANYGYTF. The chain has TRBV24-1 and TRBJ1-2; weak D call: TRBD1 (5 bases). Germline CDR1 is KGHDR and CDR2 is SFDVKD. The CDR3 contains 14 residues. The ends were cut back, 7 bases at V and 0 bases at J, with 11 bases in the middle.

This clone turned up a few times. This sequence joins TRBV6-1 and TRBJ2-5; 8 bases are a match to TRBD2. This CDR3 is 20 amino acids long. V trimming: 1 base; J trimming: 6 bases; junction bases outside the gene matches: 22. CDR1 and CDR2 (germline): MNHNS, SASEGT. Here the CDR3 reads CASSEDRWSGGHPGTKTQYF. In DNA form, the CDR3 reads TGTGCCAGCAGTGAAGACCGATGGAGCGGGGGACACCCCGGGACAAAGACCCAGTACTTC.

The chain uses TRBV18 and TRBJ2-7; 8 nucleotides match TRBD2. There are 16 residues in the CDR3. The V segment lost 1 base and the J segment 4 bases; nucleotides outside the gene matches: 9. Germline CDR1 KGHSH, CDR2 LQKENI. The CDR3 is CASSPLQAGVSYEQYF. The CDR3 DNA is TGTGCCAGCTCACCACTCCAAGCGGGGGTATCGTACGAGCAGTACTTC.

This chain links TRBV4-3 with TRBJ1-2, with D perhaps TRBD1 (5 bases). Deletions cut 4 bases from V and 7 bases from J, with 10 bases between. CDR3 length: 12 amino acids. Germline CDR1 reads LGHNA; CDR2 reads YSLEER. CDR3 nucleotide sequence: TGCGCCAGCAGCCGGGGAGGGACTGGCTACACCTTC. Translating it yields CASSRGGTGYTF.